This TCR beta chain came from a study of blood T cell repertoires in COVID-19. The CDR3 is 14 residues long. Per the germline V gene, CDR1 is MNHEY and CDR2 is SMNVEV (reference sequence). Trimming cost V 4 bases and J 5 bases; bases outside gene matches: 1. Original processing methods: Using reference gene primer amplification, nucleated cell counts were estimated. Some clones are missing from TCRdb's copy, which holds only in-frame ones; the method was immunoSEQ multiplex PCR. The V and J calls and the clone size are those of that table, but D and trimming were determined from the DNA. The data contain tens of thousands of clones, about nine tenths of them singletons. This clone was seen more than once but under ten times.

The sequencing sample was made of peripheral blood. This chain connects TRBV27 to TRBJ1-6, with 8 bases matching TRBD1. This TCR was recovered from a woman aged 80 or over with COVID-19, enrolled during active disease. This chain's CDR3 is CASSYRGNNSPLHF. The CDR3, as DNA: TGTGCCAGCAGTTACAGGGGGAATAATTCACCCCTCCACTTT.